This TCR beta chain was retrieved from a study of cytomegalovirus exposure and HLA in healthy donors. Study details: Earlier work reported 100 million to 130 million unique TCR beta sequences from 180 million or so T cells. Study conclusions and caveats: Excluded: some indistinguishable V segments such as TRBV6-2 and TRBV6-3.

The PCR ran on 60 Vbeta and 13 Jbeta primers. As handled by the study authors: There were tens of millions of unique TCR beta chains by a later count, and 10 million to 12 million of them were shared. The protocol was immunoSEQ multiplex PCR, while the TCRdb copy is restricted to in-frame clones and leaves out a portion. V and J calls and clone size are those listed in that table; D and trimming were worked out from the DNA. The sample holds roughly 110,000 clones, around 73% seen once. The germline V gene encodes CDR1 SGHRS and CDR2 YFSETQ. The CDR3 consists of 14 residues. The J segment lost 3 bases and the V segment lost 7 bases, leaving 6 bases of the junction unmatched. As regards this clone: Its antigen is currently unknown.

The donors, nominally healthy at sampling, likely had unrecorded immune exposures. This clonotype was sampled from a woman aged 25 to 39 in good health and CMV-seropositive. The chain joins TRBV5-1 to TRBJ1-1; 10 bases map to TRBD1. Input material: PBMCs. CDR3 nucleotides: TGCGCCAGCCAGTTTGGACAGGGGGACACTGAAGCTTTCTTT. Its protein is CASQFGQGDTEAFF.